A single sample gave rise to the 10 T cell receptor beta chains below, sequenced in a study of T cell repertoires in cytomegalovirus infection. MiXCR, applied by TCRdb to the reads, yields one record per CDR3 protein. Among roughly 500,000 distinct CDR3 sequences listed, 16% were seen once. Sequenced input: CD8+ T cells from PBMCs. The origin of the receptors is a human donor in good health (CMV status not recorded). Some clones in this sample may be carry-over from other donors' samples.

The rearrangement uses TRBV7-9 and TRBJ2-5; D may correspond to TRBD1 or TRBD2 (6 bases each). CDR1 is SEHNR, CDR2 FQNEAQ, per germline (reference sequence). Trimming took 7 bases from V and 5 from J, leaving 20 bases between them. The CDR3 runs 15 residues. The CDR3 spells CASIDWGQGRETQYF. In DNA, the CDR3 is TGTGCCAGCATCGATTGGGGGCAGGGGAGGGAGACCCAGTACTTC.

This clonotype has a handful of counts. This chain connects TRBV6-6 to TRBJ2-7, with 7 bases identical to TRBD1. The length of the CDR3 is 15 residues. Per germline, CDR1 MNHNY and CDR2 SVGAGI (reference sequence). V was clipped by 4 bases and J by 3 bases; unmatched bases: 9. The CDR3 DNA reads TGTGCCAGCAGTTCCCTTAGGGGGCTCGACTACGAGCAGTACTTC. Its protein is CASSSLRGLDYEQYF.

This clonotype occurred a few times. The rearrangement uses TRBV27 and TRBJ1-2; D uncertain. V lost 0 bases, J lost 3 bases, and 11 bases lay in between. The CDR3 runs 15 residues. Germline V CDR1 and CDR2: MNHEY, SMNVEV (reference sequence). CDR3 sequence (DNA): TGTGCCAGCAGTTTATCGGCGACACCAGACTATGGCTACACCTTC. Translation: CASSLSATPDYGYTF.

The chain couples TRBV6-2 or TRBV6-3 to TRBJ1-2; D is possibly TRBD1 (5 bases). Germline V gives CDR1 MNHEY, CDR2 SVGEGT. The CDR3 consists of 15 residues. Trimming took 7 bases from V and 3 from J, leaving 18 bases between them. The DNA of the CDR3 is TGTGCCAGCACCTACGAAGGGTTGGGACACTATGGCTACACCTTC. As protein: CASTYEGLGHYGYTF.

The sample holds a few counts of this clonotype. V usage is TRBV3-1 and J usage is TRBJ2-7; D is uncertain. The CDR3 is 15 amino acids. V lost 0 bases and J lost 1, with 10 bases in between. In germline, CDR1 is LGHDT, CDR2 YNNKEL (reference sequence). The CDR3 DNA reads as TGTGCCAGCAGCCAAGAGCTTGGCAGATCCTACGAGCAGTACTTC. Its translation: CASSQELGRSYEQYF.

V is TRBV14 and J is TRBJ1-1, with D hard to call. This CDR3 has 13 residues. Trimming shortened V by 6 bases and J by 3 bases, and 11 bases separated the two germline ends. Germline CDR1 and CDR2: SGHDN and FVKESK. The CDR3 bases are TGTGCCAGCAGGGAGGACGGACACACTGAAGCTTTCTTT. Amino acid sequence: CASREDGHTEAFF.

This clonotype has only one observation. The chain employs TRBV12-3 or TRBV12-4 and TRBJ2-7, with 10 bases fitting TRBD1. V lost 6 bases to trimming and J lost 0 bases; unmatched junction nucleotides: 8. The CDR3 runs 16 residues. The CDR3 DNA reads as TGTGCCAGCAGAGTATCTAGGGACAGGGGCTCCTACGAGCAGTACTTC. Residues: CASRVSRDRGSYEQYF.

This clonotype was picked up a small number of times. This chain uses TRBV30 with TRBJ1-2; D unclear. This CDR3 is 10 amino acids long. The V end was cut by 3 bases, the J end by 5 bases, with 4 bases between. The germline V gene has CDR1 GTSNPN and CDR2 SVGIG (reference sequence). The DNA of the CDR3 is TGTGCCTGGAGGGGGTATGGCTACACCTTC. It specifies CAWRGYGYTF.

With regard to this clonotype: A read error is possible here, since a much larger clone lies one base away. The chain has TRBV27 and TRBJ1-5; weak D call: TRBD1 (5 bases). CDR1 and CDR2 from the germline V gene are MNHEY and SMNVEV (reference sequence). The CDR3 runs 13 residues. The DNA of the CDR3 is TGTGCCAGCAGTTTATTGGAGGGGAAGCCCCAGCAGTTT. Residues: CASSLLEGKPQQF.

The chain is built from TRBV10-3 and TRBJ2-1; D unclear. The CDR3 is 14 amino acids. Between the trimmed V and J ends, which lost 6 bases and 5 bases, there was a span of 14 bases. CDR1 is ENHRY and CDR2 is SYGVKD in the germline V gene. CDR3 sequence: CAIRGLMANNEQFF. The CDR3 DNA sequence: TGTGCCATCAGGGGCCTTATGGCCAACAATGAGCAGTTCTTC.